This T cell receptor (beta chain) is from a study of tumor-infiltrating lymphocytes in oesophageal squamous cell carcinoma. TCRdb reprocessed the PCR reads with MiXCR, giving one entry per CDR3 protein. The repertoire holds 3,000 to 4,000 distinct CDR3 sequences, with 16% as singletons. V was clipped by 4 bases and J by 5 bases, with 10 bases between them. This CDR3 spans 12 amino acids. Germline V gene lookup returns CDR1 SGHDT and CDR2 YYEEEE. Sequencing input: esophageal tumor tissue. The chain employs TRBV5-6 and TRBJ2-7; no definite D call. The clonotype comes from a male donor with esophageal squamous cell carcinoma. Here the CDR3 reads CASSGGWDEQYF. The CDR3 DNA sequence: TGTGCCAGCAGCGGTGGGTGGGACGAGCAGTACTTC.